Sequencing of this TCR beta chain was carried out in a study of neurological immune-mediated disorders. Broader study findings: When the repertoires were grouped phylogenetically, those of 18 of the 34 multiple sclerosis patients came together in a single cluster of related CDR3 sequences, which points to a possible repertoire-level signature. The greatest degree of TCR clonal expansion was observed in HTLV-1-associated myelopathy, with the lowest in multiple sclerosis, below that of healthy controls. CDR3 amino acid sequences of expanded clones were not shared across subjects, a result suggesting private repertoires in all groups.

TCRdb independently ran MiXCR on the 5' RACE reads; one entry per CDR3 protein. The sample has some 95,000 distinct CDR3 sequences, around 3.3% seen once; the top ten hold approximately 5.9%. This CDR3 comprises 15 residues. The V end was cut by 6 bases, the J end by 2 bases, with 14 bases between. Germline-derived CDR1 and CDR2 are MNHEY and SVGEGT. 2 million PBMCs stored at -80 C were the source of the unsorted libraries. This clonotype was seen repeatedly, ten times or more. Its antigen remains unknown. The chain uses TRBV6-2 or TRBV6-3 and TRBJ1-5, with a possible D match to TRBD1 (6 bases). Sample: PBMCs. This sequence was found in a woman younger than 35 with multiple sclerosis. CDR3: CASSASQGGNQPQHF. The DNA for the CDR3 is TGTGCCAGCAGCGCGTCACAGGGCGGCAATCAGCCCCAGCATTTT.